These 28 T cell receptor beta chains came from one sample sequenced in a study of blood T cells in healthy people across ages. PCR was performed a second time for roughly 7 to 11 cycles using a sample-barcoded 5' primer and a J-beta primer mix. TCRdb processed the 5' RACE reads anew with MiXCR; each CDR3 protein has one entry. The data show around 1,500,000 distinct CDR3 sequences, approximately 38% seen once. The material sequenced was blood. The source is a woman in her late teens or twenties in good health.

As for this clonotype: A read error may account for a junction end that differs from germline. The V call is TRBV3-1, the J call TRBJ2-4; D gene ambiguous. The J call is uncertain, as TRBJ2-7 better fits the DNA end. Germline assignment: CDR1 LGHDT and CDR2 YNNKEL (reference sequence). The CDR3 loop spans 15 amino acids. The CDR3 region has the DNA TGTGCCAGCAGCCAAGAGGTAGCCATCTCCGACGAGCAGTACTTC. Protein: CASSQEVAISDEQYF.

The chain uses TRBV10-1 and TRBJ2-7; D gene unclear. CDR1 and CDR2 from the germline V gene are WNHNN and SYGVQD (reference sequence). V lost 2 bases to trimming and J lost 9 bases, with 11 bases between them. The CDR3 spans 12 residues. The CDR3 sequence is CASSETLGGQYF. CDR3 nucleotides: TGCGCCAGCAGTGAGACTTTGGGCGGGCAGTACTTC.

The chain uses TRBV6-1 and TRBJ2-3, with 9 bases lining up with TRBD2. Germline V gives CDR1 MNHNS, CDR2 SASEGT. V lost 6 bases, J lost 2 bases, and 12 bases stayed unmatched. The CDR3 is made up of 17 amino acids. CDR3 residues: CASRPRAAGGLTDTQYF. The CDR3 region has the DNA TGTGCCAGCAGACCCCGGGCGGCGGGAGGGCTCACAGATACGCAGTATTTT.

The chain uses TRBV4-1 and TRBJ2-7; perhaps D is TRBD1 or TRBD2 (5 bases each). The length of the CDR3 is 15 residues. The V end lost 6 bases, the J end lost 6 bases, and 21 bases lay between the germline ends. Germline loops: CDR1 MGHRA, CDR2 YSYEKL. Here the CDR3 reads CASSPWDGDKGEQYF. The CDR3 DNA reads TGCGCCAGCAGTCCCTGGGACGGAGACAAGGGCGAGCAGTACTTC.

The J gene is TRBJ2-6, the V gene TRBV28, with D possibly matching TRBD1 (6 bases). V was clipped by 4 bases and J by 4 bases, with 14 bases between them. This CDR3 is built from 16 residues. The germline CDR1 and CDR2 sequences are MDHEN and SYDVKM. For the CDR3, the DNA is TGTGCCAGCAGTTCTTCAGGGGCGAGAGGGGCCAACGTCCTGACTTTC. As protein: CASSSSGARGANVLTF.

In its sample, this clonotype was seen a few times. The chain combines TRBV2 with TRBJ2-7; no reliable D call. V shed 4 bases and J shed 3 bases, with 10 bases lying between them. The CDR3 loop spans 13 amino acids. Germline assignment: CDR1 SNHLY and CDR2 FYNNEI. CDR3 bases: TGTGCCAGCAGTGTCTACGCAAGCTACGAGCAGTACTTC. Its translation: CASSVYASYEQYF. Full variable domain (remainder filled in from reference TRBV2 and TRBJ2-7): EPEVTQTPSHQVTQMGQEVILRCVPISNHLYFYWYRQILGQKVEFLVSFYNNEISEKSEIFDDQFSVERPDGSNFTLKIRSTKLEDSAMYFCASSVYASYEQYFGPGTRLTVT.

The CDR3 coding sequence is TGTGCCAGCAGCCCGGGGGGGTTACAGGGCTACACCTTC. This sequence encodes CASSPGGLQGYTF. The V call is TRBV7-2, the J call TRBJ1-2; D might be TRBD1 (5 bases). The CDR3 extends over 13 amino acids. Trimming took 5 bases from V and 8 from J, leaving 15 bases between them. Looked up from germline, CDR1 is SGHTA and CDR2 is FQGNSA.

On this clonotype itself: An end of the junction differs from the germline gene, which may be a read error. CDR3 loop: CTITEIGSTDTQYF. Written as DNA, the CDR3 is TGTACCATCACTGAAATCGGGTCCACAGATACGCAGTATTTT. V and J are TRBV10-3 and TRBJ2-3; D uncertain. Per germline, CDR1 ENHRY and CDR2 SYGVKD. The length of the CDR3 is 14 residues.

The V call is TRBV2, the J call TRBJ2-5; no clear D. The CDR3 has 14 residues. The germline gives CDR1 SNHLY, CDR2 FYNNEI. With 6 bases removed from V and 1 base from J, the gap between germline ends came to 12 bases. The CDR3 loop reads CASRMRLGQETQYF. The CDR3 nucleotides read TGTGCCAGCAGGATGCGGCTCGGCCAAGAGACCCAGTACTTC.

The rearrangement uses TRBV2 and TRBJ2-6, with D tentatively TRBD2 (5 bases). Trimming left V 11 bases short and J 1 base short, with 18 bases between. The germline CDR1 and CDR2 sequences are SNHLY and FYNNEI. The CDR3 length is 16 residues. CDR3 coding DNA: TGTGCCTCTTGGAGGATTCGGTGGTCTGGGGCCAACGTCCTGACTTTC. Amino acids: CASWRIRWSGANVLTF.

V usage is TRBV9 and J usage is TRBJ2-3; 8 bases are shared with TRBD1. V was pared by 4 bases and J by 2 bases, with 9 bases of the junction left unmatched. Germline CDR1 reads SGDLS; CDR2 reads YYNGEE. The CDR3 loop spans 16 amino acids. CDR3 bases: TGTGCCAGCAGCCCCCAACCGGGACAGGTCACAGATACGCAGTATTTT. This translates into CASSPQPGQVTDTQYF.

CDR3 loop: CASSQEEGAMDEQYF. The CDR3 DNA follows: TGCGCCAGCAGCCAAGAGGAGGGGGCGATGGACGAGCAGTACTTC. This chain joins TRBV4-1 and TRBJ2-7; the D gene is possibly TRBD1 (7 bases). Germline V gives CDR1 MGHRA, CDR2 YSYEKL. The ends were cut back, 0 bases at V and 5 bases at J, with 14 bases in the middle. The CDR3 is made up of 15 amino acids.

Only one count was recorded for this clonotype. The chain carries TRBV25-1 and TRBJ2-5; D not resolved. The CDR3 totals 12 residues. V was trimmed by 8 bases and J by 11 bases, leaving 18 bases between them. CDR1 is MGHDK, CDR2 SYGVNS, per germline. The CDR3 reads CASGDIYNEQYF. Here the CDR3 DNA reads TGTGCCAGCGGAGATATATACAATGAGCAGTACTTC.

This clonotype was observed a few times. The chain is built from TRBV6-1 and TRBJ2-2; 7 positions match TRBD1. The V gene's germline CDR1 is MNHNS and CDR2 SASEGT. The CDR3 sequence is 14 residues long. V was clipped by 10 bases and J by 4 bases; unmatched bases: 9. CDR3 amino acids: CAIKIGGPTGELFF. CDR3 in DNA: TGTGCCATCAAAATAGGGGGCCCCACCGGGGAGCTGTTTTTT.

Turning to this clonotype: The junction departs from the called germline gene at one end, perhaps through a read error. The chain joins TRBV4-2 to TRBJ2-3; possible D gene TRBD2, 6 bases. Germline values: CDR1 LGHNA, CDR2 YNFKEQ. There are 15 residues in the CDR3. The CDR3 sequence: CAGSQEERGTDTQYF. In DNA form, the CDR3 reads TGTGCCGGCAGCCAAGAGGAGCGGGGCACAGATACGCAGTATTTT.

The chain employs TRBV28 and TRBJ2-3; D remains unclear. In germline, CDR1 is MDHEN, CDR2 SYDVKM. V was shortened by 2 bases and J by 2 bases, with 11 bases between the two germline ends. The CDR3 runs to 15 residues. The CDR3 loop reads CASSLRQTNTDTQYF. The CDR3 nucleotides read TGTGCCAGCAGTTTACGGCAAACAAACACAGATACGCAGTATTTT.

The CDR3 bases are TGTGCCAGCACCCCGACTAGCGCGAACTACGAGCAGTACTTC. It encodes CASTPTSANYEQYF. The chain has TRBV9 and TRBJ2-7, with 8 bases fitting TRBD2. The V gene's germline CDR1 is SGDLS and CDR2 YYNGEE. V shed 6 bases and J 3 bases; nucleotides not matched to a gene: 8. The CDR3 sequence is 14 residues long.

The J gene is TRBJ2-1, the V gene TRBV6-1; no clear D gene. This CDR3 has 12 residues. The germline V gene has CDR1 MNHNS and CDR2 SASEGT. V was cut by 4 bases and J by 9 bases, with 10 bases left in between. DNA for the CDR3: TGTGCCAGCAGTGCCTCCATGGGTGAGCAGTTCTTC. This gives the protein CASSASMGEQFF.

A few counts support this clonotype. This chain joins TRBV12-3 or TRBV12-4 and TRBJ2-1; 9 bases fit TRBD2. V lost 6 bases and J lost 7; bases outside the gene matches: 10. This CDR3 contains 15 residues. Here the CDR3 reads CASSPSGGLLNEQFF. CDR3 nucleotides: TGTGCCAGCAGCCCAAGCGGGGGGCTTTTAAATGAGCAGTTCTTC.

V gene TRBV27 combines with J gene TRBJ2-7; 10 bases align to TRBD2. Germline lookup yields CDR1 MNHEY and CDR2 SMNVEV (reference sequence). The CDR3 is 15 amino acids. J lost 1 base, V lost 5 bases, and 5 bases had no gene match. In DNA form, the CDR3 reads TGTGCCAGCAGTAGGGGGACTAGCGAGTCCTACGAGCAGTACTTC. Its translation is CASSRGTSESYEQYF.

The J gene is TRBJ1-1, the V gene TRBV6-1; possible D gene TRBD1, 6 bases. The CDR3 contains 13 residues. The V gene lost 8 bases and the J gene lost 12 bases, with 22 bases spanning the gap. Germline assignment: CDR1 MNHNS and CDR2 SASEGT. For the CDR3, the DNA is TGTGCCAGCGACGAAAGCCAGGGGTCGGCGACTTTCTTT. Translation gives CASDESQGSATFF.

The V call is TRBV5-1, the J call TRBJ2-5; D is perhaps TRBD1 (6 bases). The V end lost 3 bases, the J end lost 3 bases, and 21 bases lay between the germline ends. The germline CDR1 and CDR2 sequences are SGHRS and YFSETQ. This CDR3 has 17 amino acids. The CDR3 loop reads CASSSTLGEDRKETQYF. CDR3 coding DNA: TGCGCCAGCAGCTCCACCCTTGGCGAGGACAGAAAAGAGACCCAGTACTTC.

This clonotype was counted between two and nine times. V usage is TRBV10-1 and J usage is TRBJ2-7; D call uncertain. V was cut by 3 bases and J by 5 bases, with 11 bases left in between. This CDR3 region has 13 residues. From germline, CDR1 is WNHNN and CDR2 SYGVQD (reference sequence). The CDR3 region has the DNA TGCGCCAGCAGTGACAGGTATCCGGACGAGCAGTACTTC. Its translation is CASSDRYPDEQYF.

The rearrangement links TRBV7-9 to TRBJ2-4; 8 positions match TRBD2. CDR1 and CDR2 from the germline V gene are SEHNR and FQNEAQ (reference sequence). CDR3 length: 17 residues. J gave up 3 bases and V 1 base, and 8 bases lay outside the gene matches. The CDR3 here is CASSLELGAGDKNIQYF. The CDR3 nucleotides are TGTGCCAGCAGCTTAGAATTGGGAGCGGGGGACAAAAACATTCAGTACTTC.

This clonotype was recorded many times. A clone one base away is much larger, so this may be a read error. Here the CDR3 DNA reads TGTGCCAGCAGCCCACTAGCGGGAGGCGGGAGGTCGTACTTC. Its translation: CASSPLAGGGRSYF. The chain couples TRBV7-6 to TRBJ2-5; 12 bases line up with TRBD2. The germline V gene has CDR1 SGHVS and CDR2 FNYEAQ. The CDR3 is 14 amino acids. V lost 5 bases to trimming and J lost 13 bases; unmatched junction nucleotides: 11.

The chain carries TRBV5-1 and TRBJ2-3; D perhaps matches TRBD1 (5 bases). The J call could be wrong; TRBJ1-5 is a better fit for the DNA end. The CDR3 runs 13 residues. Germline V gene data show CDR1 as SGHRS and CDR2 as YFSETQ. The CDR3 DNA sequence: TGCGCCACCAGGGTATCGGGCACAGATACGCAGCATTTT. It codes for CATRVSGTDTQHF.

This clonotype was seen a handful of times. J is TRBJ2-1 and V is TRBV30; D possibly corresponds to TRBD1 (5 bases). The J call could be wrong; TRBJ2-7 is a better fit for the DNA end. The CDR3 covers 15 residues. Germline CDR1 and CDR2: GTSNPN and SVGIG (reference sequence). CDR3 coding DNA: TGTGCCTGGAGTAAAGCCCCAGGGTCCTACAATGAGCAGTACTTC. This sequence encodes CAWSKAPGSYNEQYF.

J is TRBJ1-5 and V is TRBV4-1; TRBD1 agrees at 8 bases. Per germline, CDR1 MGHRA and CDR2 YSYEKL. The CDR3 is 15 amino acids. The J segment lost 3 bases and the V segment lost 4 bases, leaving 5 bases of the junction unmatched. The CDR3 loop reads CASSRATGDNQPQHF. The CDR3 DNA sequence: TGCGCCAGCAGCCGCGCGACAGGGGACAATCAGCCCCAGCATTTT.